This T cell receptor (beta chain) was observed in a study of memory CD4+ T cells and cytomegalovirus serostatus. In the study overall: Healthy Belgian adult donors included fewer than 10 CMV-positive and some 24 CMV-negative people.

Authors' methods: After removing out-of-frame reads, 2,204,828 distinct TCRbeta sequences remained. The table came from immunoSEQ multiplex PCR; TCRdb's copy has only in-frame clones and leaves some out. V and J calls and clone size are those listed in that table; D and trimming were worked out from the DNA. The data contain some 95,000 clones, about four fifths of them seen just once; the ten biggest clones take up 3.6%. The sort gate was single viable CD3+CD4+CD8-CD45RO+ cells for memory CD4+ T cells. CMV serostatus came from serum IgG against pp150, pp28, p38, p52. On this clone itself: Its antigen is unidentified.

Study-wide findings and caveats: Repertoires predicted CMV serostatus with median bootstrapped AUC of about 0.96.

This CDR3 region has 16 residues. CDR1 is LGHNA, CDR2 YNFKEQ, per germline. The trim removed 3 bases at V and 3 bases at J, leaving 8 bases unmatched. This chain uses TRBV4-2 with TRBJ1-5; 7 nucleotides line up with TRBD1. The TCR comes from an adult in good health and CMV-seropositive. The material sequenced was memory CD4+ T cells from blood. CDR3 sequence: CASSQDPGQFNQPQHF. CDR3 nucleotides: TGTGCCAGCAGCCAGGACCCGGGACAGTTCAATCAGCCCCAGCATTTT.